These 29 T cell receptor beta chains were all obtained from the same sample, sequenced in a study of shared clonotypes between healthy human individuals. Data came from immunoSEQ multiplex PCR; TCRdb stores just in-frame clones and leaves some out. The repertoire consists of some 2.1 million clones, with about 95% occurring once and the leading ten covering 0.13%. Sequencing was performed on naive CD4+ T cells sorted from blood. Noted subset: CD45RA+ positively selected. The receptor source for this set is a man aged 18 to 30 in good health.

CDR3 loop: CAISPLEGAGQPQHF. The CDR3 DNA reads TGTGCCATCAGTCCTCTCGAGGGGGCCGGTCAGCCCCAGCATTTT. This chain joins TRBV10-3 and TRBJ1-5; 7 bases are shared with TRBD1. The V gene's germline CDR1 is ENHRY and CDR2 SYGVKD. Trimming removed 5 bases from V and 6 bases from J; junction bases left unmatched: 10. The CDR3 spans 15 residues.

The chain joins TRBV4-1 to TRBJ1-2; TRBD1 is a possible D gene (5 bases). The CDR3 is made up of 16 amino acids. The germline V gene has CDR1 MGHRA and CDR2 YSYEKL. V dropped 2 bases and J dropped 4 bases, with 17 bases sitting between them. CDR3 DNA sequence: TGCGCCAGCAGCCAACAACAGGCTTTACCTTTCTATGGCTACACCTTC. Its protein product is CASSQQQALPFYGYTF.

This clone was seen just once. The CDR3: CASSLKTNTEAFF. Written as DNA, the CDR3 is TGCGCCAGCAGCTTGAAGACGAACACTGAAGCTTTCTTT. J is TRBJ1-1 and V is TRBV5-1; D ambiguous. The V and J ends lost 1 base and 1 base respectively, with 5 bases between them. CDR1 is SGHRS and CDR2 is YFSETQ in the germline V gene. The CDR3 contains 13 residues.

This chain uses TRBV2 with TRBJ2-7, with TRBD2 matching 11 bases. Germline loops: CDR1 SNHLY, CDR2 FYNNEI. This CDR3 has 15 amino acids. Unmatched junction bases numbered 4, after V lost 4 bases and J lost 2 bases. The CDR3 DNA follows: TGTGCCAGCAGTGCCCTAGCGGGAGGCACCTACGAGCAGTACTTC. Its protein product is CASSALAGGTYEQYF.

The gene calls are TRBV27 and TRBJ2-3, with D possibly TRBD2 on 5 matching bases. CDR1 MNHEY and CDR2 SMNVEV come from the germline V gene (reference sequence). The CDR3 length is 14 residues. The V end was cut by 7 bases, the J end by 1 base, with 12 bases between. The CDR3 region has the DNA TGTGCCAGCAATCTAGGGAGAGGCACAGATACGCAGTATTTT. The encoded protein is CASNLGRGTDTQYF.

This chain joins TRBV7-2 and TRBJ1-5; no clear D gene. CDR1 is SGHTA, CDR2 FQGNSA, per germline. V lost 1 base and J 2 bases, leaving 12 bases between the germline ends. The CDR3 contains 16 residues. In DNA, the CDR3 is TGTGCCAGCAGCTTAGTTGGTCACGGCGGCAATCAGCCCCAGCATTTT. Protein: CASSLVGHGGNQPQHF. The variable domain in full, completed from reference TRBV7-2 and TRBJ1-5, reads GAGVSQSPSNKVTEKGKDVELRCDPISGHTALYWYRQSLGQGLEFLIYFQGNSAPDKSGLPSDRFSAERTGGSVSTLTIQRTQQEDSAVYLCASSLVGHGGNQPQHFGDGTRLSIL.

The rearrangement uses TRBV28 and TRBJ1-1, with a weak D call TRBD1 (5 bases). V was shortened by 4 bases and J by 4 bases, with 13 bases between the two germline ends. Germline CDR1 and CDR2: MDHEN and SYDVKM. This CDR3 is 14 amino acids long. In DNA form, the CDR3 reads TGTGCCAGCAGTTCTCCCATTGGGGGCACTGAAGCTTTCTTT. This codes for CASSSPIGGTEAFF.

The V call is TRBV10-1, the J call TRBJ2-5; 7 nucleotides agree with TRBD1. Trimming took 5 bases from V and 2 from J; bases not matched to a gene: 8. Per germline, CDR1 WNHNN and CDR2 SYGVQD (reference sequence). The CDR3 covers 15 residues. The CDR3 sequence is CASSRERGLQETQYF. The CDR3 DNA follows: TGCGCCAGCAGTCGGGAAAGGGGGCTACAAGAGACCCAGTACTTC.

This clone is a singleton in its sample. J is TRBJ1-1 and V is TRBV7-2; D gene unclear. The CDR3 loop spans 14 amino acids. The germline gives CDR1 SGHTA, CDR2 FQGNSA. Trimming cost V 2 bases and J 1 base, with 8 bases left between them. CDR3 nucleotide sequence: TGTGCCAGCAGCTTAATTGCCAGGAACACTGAAGCTTTCTTT. Encoded protein: CASSLIARNTEAFF.

The CDR3 loop reads CASSVATSGRLGEQYF. The CDR3 DNA reads TGTGCCAGCAGCGTAGCTACTAGCGGGAGATTAGGGGAGCAGTACTTC. The chain combines TRBV9 with TRBJ2-7; 11 bases match TRBD2. Germline V gives CDR1 SGDLS, CDR2 YYNGEE. Unmatched junction bases numbered 9, after V lost 0 bases and J lost 7 bases. The CDR3 loop spans 16 amino acids.

The table lists this clone with a count of one. The CDR3 is CASSWAGTPGELFF. The DNA of the CDR3 is TGCGCCAGCAGCTGGGCCGGGACACCCGGGGAGCTGTTTTTT. The chain combines TRBV5-1 with TRBJ2-2, with D tentatively TRBD1 (6 bases). Germline V CDR1 and CDR2: SGHRS, YFSETQ. The CDR3 loop spans 14 amino acids. With 3 bases removed from V and 6 bases from J, the gap between germline ends came to 12 bases.

The gene calls are TRBV9 and TRBJ1-1, with 8 bases matching TRBD1. With 0 bases clipped from V and 4 bases from J, the junction kept 8 bases outside the gene matches. There are 16 residues in the CDR3. Germline V gives CDR1 SGDLS, CDR2 YYNGEE. This CDR3 is CASSVDLGQGGTEAFF. The CDR3 DNA reads TGTGCCAGCAGCGTAGACCTCGGACAGGGCGGCACTGAAGCTTTCTTT.

V usage is TRBV28 and J usage is TRBJ2-7; 7 bases fit TRBD1. Germline lookup yields CDR1 MDHEN and CDR2 SYDVKM. This CDR3 contains 13 residues. V was clipped by 8 bases and J by 2 bases; unmatched bases: 6. Here the CDR3 reads CASLDRATYEQYF. The CDR3 DNA reads as TGTGCCAGCCTCGACAGGGCGACCTACGAGCAGTACTTC.

This rearrangement joins TRBV10-3 to TRBJ2-7, with D possibly TRBD2 on 6 matching bases. The V and J ends lost 4 bases and 2 bases respectively, with 12 bases between them. CDR3 length: 14 amino acids. CDR1 ENHRY and CDR2 SYGVKD come from the germline V gene. The CDR3, as DNA: TGTGCCATCAGTGCCGGGACTCCCACCTACGAGCAGTACTTC. Translation: CAISAGTPTYEQYF.

This chain connects TRBV5-5 to TRBJ1-2; D uncertain. This CDR3 region has 16 residues. In germline, CDR1 is SGHKS, CDR2 YYEKEE (reference sequence). V dropped 0 bases and J dropped 6 bases, with 18 bases sitting between them. The CDR3 DNA follows: TGTGCCAGCAGCTTGGTAGGGTACAGTCAGAGGGATGGCTACACCTTC. Its translation is CASSLVGYSQRDGYTF.

This clone appeared once. This chain uses TRBV4-1 with TRBJ2-5; 10 nucleotides agree with TRBD1. The CDR3 length is 14 residues. CDR1 is MGHRA and CDR2 is YSYEKL in the germline V gene. Germline trimming cut 3 bases from V and 6 bases from J; bases unmatched to any gene: 4. CDR3 protein: CASSQGQGLKTQYF. CDR3 bases: TGCGCCAGCAGCCAGGGACAGGGGTTGAAGACCCAGTACTTC.

The V and J genes are TRBV4-3 and TRBJ1-2, with D tentatively TRBD1 (5 bases). The CDR3 covers 16 residues. CDR1 LGHNA and CDR2 YSLEER come from the germline V gene. V lost 1 base and J 6 bases, leaving 18 bases between the germline ends. The CDR3 sequence is CASSQGFPGRDDGYTF. The CDR3 nucleotides are TGCGCCAGCAGCCAAGGTTTCCCTGGCAGGGACGATGGCTACACCTTC.

The chain employs TRBV9 and TRBJ1-1; a weak D match, TRBD1 (5 bases). The germline CDR1 and CDR2 sequences are SGDLS and YYNGEE. The CDR3 has 13 amino acids. Trimming left V 5 bases short and J 4 bases short, with 12 bases between. The CDR3 spells CASRLAGPTEAFF. CDR3 nucleotide sequence: TGTGCCAGCAGATTAGCGGGGCCCACTGAAGCTTTCTTT.

This clone was seen only a few times. The rearrangement links TRBV6-6 to TRBJ1-6, with a possible D match to TRBD1 (5 bases). V gave up 8 bases and J gave up 7 bases, with 12 bases separating them. Germline CDR1 and CDR2: MNHNY and SVGAGI (reference sequence). This CDR3 has 13 residues. The CDR3 nucleotides are TGTGCCAGCTGTGGGGCAGTCAATTCACCCCTCCACTTT. This gives the protein CASCGAVNSPLHF.

The rearrangement links TRBV18 to TRBJ1-3, with 7 bases fitting TRBD1. The trim removed 4 bases at V and 0 bases at J, leaving 3 bases unmatched. The germline gives CDR1 KGHSH, CDR2 LQKENI. This CDR3 spans 15 amino acids. CDR3 DNA: TGTGCCAGCTCACGACAGGGTTCCTCTGGAAACACCATATATTTT. Translated: CASSRQGSSGNTIYF.

The chain recombines TRBV27 with TRBJ2-5; TRBD1 is a possible D gene (5 bases). Trimming left V 5 bases short and J 1 base short, with 17 bases between. CDR3 length: 16 residues. Germline-derived CDR1 and CDR2 are MNHEY and SMNVEV (reference sequence). CDR3 sequence reads: CASSPGWGGPQETQYF. The CDR3 DNA sequence: TGTGCCAGCAGTCCCGGTTGGGGCGGACCCCAAGAGACCCAGTACTTC.

A remark on this clone: The same CDR3 is also encoded by other DNA sequences in this sample. The gene calls are TRBV5-1 and TRBJ2-6; D ambiguous. From germline, CDR1 is SGHRS and CDR2 YFSETQ. Trimming cost V 0 bases and J 0 bases, with 4 bases left between them. The CDR3 runs to 15 residues. The CDR3 DNA is TGCGCCAGCAGCTTGGGAGGCTCTGGGGCCAACGTCCTGACTTTC. It specifies CASSLGGSGANVLTF. Supplemented by reference TRBV5-1 and TRBJ2-6, the full variable domain reads KAGVTQTPRYLIKTRGQQVTLSCSPISGHRSVSWYQQTPGQGLQFLFEYFSETQRNKGNFPGRFSGRQFSNSRSEMNVSTLELGDSALYLCASSLGGSGANVLTFGAGSRLTVL.

The genes are TRBV5-4 and TRBJ1-6; 10 bases fit TRBD1. Germline V gene lookup returns CDR1 SGHNT and CDR2 YYREEE (reference sequence). The CDR3 is 17 amino acids. The V segment lost 3 bases and the J segment 6 bases; nucleotides outside the gene matches: 9. DNA for the CDR3: TGTGCCAGCAGCTCACGACAGGGGGCCCTTGGTAATTCACCCCTCCACTTT. This sequence encodes CASSSRQGALGNSPLHF.

The chain's CDR3 is CASSLAGGTDTQYF. The CDR3, as DNA: TGTGCCAGTAGCTTAGCGGGGGGCACAGATACGCAGTATTTT. The chain recombines TRBV19 with TRBJ2-3, with 9 bases lining up with TRBD2. V was pared by 6 bases and J by 1 base, with 2 bases of the junction left unmatched. The CDR3 spans 14 residues. Germline CDR1 and CDR2: LNHDA and SQIVND (reference sequence). Drawing the rest from reference TRBV19 and TRBJ2-3, the complete variable domain is DGGITQSPKYLFRKEGQNVTLSCEQNLNHDAMYWYRQDPGQGLRLIYYSQIVNDFQKGDIAEGYSVSREKKESFPLTVTSAQKNPTAFYLCASSLAGGTDTQYFGPGTRLTVL.

This chain links TRBV5-1 with TRBJ2-3; TRBD2 matches 10 bases. J lost 4 bases, V lost 5 bases, and 7 bases had no gene match. This CDR3 contains 15 residues. Germline lookup yields CDR1 SGHRS and CDR2 YFSETQ. CDR3 coding DNA: TGCGCCAGCAGTATCGGGACTAGCGCTCCAGATACGCAGTATTTT. This gives the protein CASSIGTSAPDTQYF. The entire variable domain, with the rest obtained from reference TRBV5-1 and TRBJ2-3, is as follows: KAGVTQTPRYLIKTRGQQVTLSCSPISGHRSVSWYQQTPGQGLQFLFEYFSETQRNKGNFPGRFSGRQFSNSRSEMNVSTLELGDSALYLCASSIGTSAPDTQYFGPGTRLTVL.

J is TRBJ2-1 and V is TRBV6-5; 13 bases line up with TRBD2. Germline CDR1 reads MNHEY; CDR2 reads SVGAGI. The CDR3 covers 15 residues. The J segment lost 8 bases and the V segment lost 6 bases, leaving 7 bases of the junction unmatched. The CDR3 nucleotides are TGTGCCAGCAGCGAACTAGCGGGAGGGCCCTATGAGCAGTTCTTC. Protein product: CASSELAGGPYEQFF.

V is TRBV5-4 and J is TRBJ2-2; D is undetermined. CDR1 and CDR2 from the germline V gene are SGHNT and YYREEE (reference sequence). Trimming took off 4 bases at V and 4 bases at J, with 17 bases between the two ends. This CDR3 region has 16 residues. The CDR3, as DNA: TGTGCCAGCAGCCCCGGTAGTAGCCGGTCCACCGGGGAGCTGTTTTTT. This encodes CASSPGSSRSTGELFF.

J is TRBJ1-2 and V is TRBV6-5, with D possibly being TRBD1 (6 bases). The germline gives CDR1 MNHEY, CDR2 SVGAGI. The CDR3 length is 16 residues. Between the trimmed V and J ends, which lost 0 bases and 2 bases, there was a span of 13 bases. The CDR3 loop reads CASSYSRTALNYGYTF. CDR3 DNA: TGTGCCAGCAGTTACTCCCGGACAGCACTCAACTATGGCTACACCTTC.

V and J are TRBV10-3 and TRBJ2-1; D might be TRBD2 (6 bases). Trimming pared 0 bases from V and 6 bases from J, leaving 12 bases between. CDR3 size: 15 residues. The V gene's germline CDR1 is ENHRY and CDR2 SYGVKD. The CDR3 DNA reads TGTGCCATCAGTGAGTCCCCGGGAGCCGGCAATGAGCAGTTCTTC. Translating gives CAISESPGAGNEQFF.